This TCR beta chain derives from a study of Ad26.COV2.S vaccination and SARS-CoV-2 variants. Background on the study: Sample donor was a member of the COV1001 Ad26.COV2.S trial arm. Overall study results and limits: Comparability of non-spike TCR breadth was observed across vaccine and placebo recipients.

Libraries were prepared by immunoSEQ multiplex PCR; TCRdb keeps only in-frame clonotypes and omits some of them. The repertoire holds 350,000 to 600,000 clones, with roughly nine tenths as singletons. This clone was recorded only once. Its target is unknown. The treatment: around 19 received Ad26.COV2.S at low or high dose, single or two shots; roughly five received placebo; per-sample allocation not given. All samples were drawn on day 63, counting from the first vaccine or placebo injection. Wuhan-strain spike was delivered by a replication-incompetent Ad26 vector. The CDR3 is made up of 15 amino acids. Trimming removed 3 bases from V and 6 bases from J, with 14 bases in between. Germline CDR1 reads MNHEY; CDR2 reads SVGAGI.

The gene calls are TRBV6-5 and TRBJ1-4; D not resolved. The clonotype was recovered from a person between 18 and 60 years old who received the Ad26.COV2.S COVID-19 vaccine or a placebo. The starting material was peripheral blood, obtained in a trial of Ad26.COV2.S vaccine versus placebo. CDR3 in DNA: TGTGCCAGCAGTTATAGCGGCCACTCCTATGAAAAACTGTTTTTT. Translated, it gives CASSYSGHSYEKLFF.